This T cell receptor beta chain was recovered during a study of T cell responses to AZD1222 COVID-19 vaccine. Study results and caveats: After the peak T cell response, and only then, were repertoires sampled. Clonal diversity was possibly underestimated; the donors were predominantly white British and more often female. A rise in Spike-specific TCR breadth and depth followed two AZD1222 doses.

Concerning this clone: Its specificity is unknown.

TCRdb keeps only in-frame clones here, not all; method: immunoSEQ multiplex PCR. Of 120,000 to 150,000 clones detected, approximately 95% appear once; the ten largest clones hold less than 1%. The CDR3 has 16 amino acids. Germline CDR1 and CDR2: ENHRY and SYGVKD. Germline trimming cut 10 bases from V and 4 bases from J; bases unmatched to any gene: 14. This sample comprised peripheral blood, obtained on day 0 of MenACWY control vaccination. This chain connects TRBV10-3 to TRBJ2-3; the match to TRBD2 covers 10 bases. The source is an adult in good health. CDR3 DNA sequence: TGTGCCACCTTACTCGGGACTAGCGCGGTAGCAGATACGCAGTATTTT. Translation gives CATLLGTSAVADTQYF.